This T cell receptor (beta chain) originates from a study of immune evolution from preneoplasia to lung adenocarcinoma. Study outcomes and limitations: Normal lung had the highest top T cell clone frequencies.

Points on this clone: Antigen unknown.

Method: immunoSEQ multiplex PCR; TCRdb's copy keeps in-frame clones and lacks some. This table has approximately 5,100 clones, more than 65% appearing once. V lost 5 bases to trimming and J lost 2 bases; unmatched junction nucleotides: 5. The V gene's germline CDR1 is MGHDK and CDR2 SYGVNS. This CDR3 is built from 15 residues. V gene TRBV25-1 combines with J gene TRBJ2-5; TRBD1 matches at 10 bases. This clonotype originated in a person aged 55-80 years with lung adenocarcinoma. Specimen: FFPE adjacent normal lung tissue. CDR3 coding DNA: TGTGCCAGCAGTCACCGGGACAGGGGACAAGAGACCCAGTACTTC. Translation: CASSHRDRGQETQYF.